This T cell receptor beta chain was found in a study of OX40 agonist ivuxolimab in advanced cancers. Study-wide background: Patients in dose escalation had liver, melanoma, kidney or head and neck cancers. Cohort: around 83% men, mean age around 61, aged roughly 23 to 79.

V was pared by 2 bases and J by 5 bases, with 10 bases between. Germline values: CDR1 WNHNN, CDR2 SYGVQD (reference sequence). The CDR3 consists of 13 residues. The assay was immunoSEQ multiplex PCR, and TCRdb's table has in-frame clones only and misses some. The profile shows roughly 15,000 clones, about 82% of them singletons. The chain employs TRBV10-1 and TRBJ2-7, with a possible D match to TRBD2 (6 bases). This sequence was found in an adult with an advanced solid tumor such as melanoma, head and neck, liver or kidney cancer. Sequenced material: CD4+ or CD8+ T cells sorted from blood, taken in a trial of the OX40 agonist ivuxolimab. The CDR3 DNA reads as TGCGCCAGCAGTGAGGGGAGGTCGGACGAGCAGTACTTC. Amino acid sequence: CASSEGRSDEQYF.